The 8 T cell receptor beta chains reported below all come from one sample, sequenced in a study of graft-versus-host responses after intestinal transplantation (dated by TCRdb to 2020 to 2022). Library prep was done by the immunoSEQ multiplex PCR assay. What TCRdb holds here is the immuneACCESS table cut down to in-frame rearrangements. Part of the clones is not present; checked against another copy, under half of the missing clones reflect an unresolved V gene, and the others are unexplained. The sample contains 3,200 or so clones, just over 90% of them found a single time. 3.5% to 4.5% of the sample rests with the top ten. The sequenced sample was bone marrow, obtained around 350 days after transplant. The source is a human patient who received an intestinal transplant, so some T cells may come from the graft donor.

The DNA for the CDR3 is TGTGCCAGCAGCCTTAGCGGGAGGGCGCCCTACAATGAGCAGTTCTTC. It encodes CASSLSGRAPYNEQFF. The chain has TRBV6-6 and TRBJ2-1; 11 nucleotides match TRBD2. Germline V gene data show CDR1 as MNHNY and CDR2 as SVGAGI (reference sequence). The CDR3 is made up of 16 amino acids. J gave up 2 bases and V 6 bases, and 6 bases lay outside the gene matches.

The chain has TRBV15 and TRBJ1-2; possible D gene TRBD1, 5 bases. V was shortened by 0 bases and J by 7 bases, with 9 bases between the two germline ends. The CDR3 runs to 13 residues. CDR1 is LNHNV and CDR2 is YYDKDF in the germline V gene (reference sequence). CDR3 protein: CATSREGQGGYTF. The CDR3 region has the DNA TGTGCCACCAGCAGAGAAGGGCAGGGTGGCTACACCTTC.

The DNA for the CDR3 is TGTGCCAGCAGCTACCGCCTGGACCTTTATGGTCCCTACAATGAGCAGTTCTTC. As protein: CASSYRLDLYGPYNEQFF. This chain connects TRBV9 to TRBJ2-1; D gene uncertain. The CDR3 has 18 amino acids. Germline V lookup: CDR1 SGDLS, CDR2 YYNGEE. The V end was cut by 4 bases, the J end by 2 bases, with 22 bases between.

The DNA for the CDR3 is TGCGCCAGCAGCCAAGTTAGTAGCGGGGCTTACAATGAGCAGTTCTTC. It encodes CASSQVSSGAYNEQFF. V gene TRBV4-1 combines with J gene TRBJ2-1, with 8 bases identical to TRBD2. The CDR3 has 16 amino acids. Trimming took 1 base from V and 4 from J; bases not matched to a gene: 6. Germline assignment: CDR1 MGHRA and CDR2 YSYEKL.

This clone has a single count. The J gene is TRBJ2-5, the V gene TRBV18, with TRBD1 matching over 9 bases. The CDR3 contains 17 residues. The ends lost 2 bases at V and 1 base at J; junction bases unmatched: 8. Germline lookup yields CDR1 KGHSH and CDR2 LQKENI. The CDR3 here is CASSPGTGQGPQETQYF. CDR3 nucleotide sequence: TGTGCCAGCTCACCAGGGACAGGGCAGGGTCCCCAAGAGACCCAGTACTTC.

V gene TRBV4-1 combines with J gene TRBJ1-2; tentatively, D is TRBD1 (6 bases). The CDR3 extends over 16 amino acids. Germline loops: CDR1 MGHRA, CDR2 YSYEKL. V lost 2 bases, J lost 7 bases, and 20 bases lay in between. CDR3 residues: CASSQPWGRVGPGYTF. As DNA, the CDR3 is TGCGCCAGCAGCCAACCCTGGGGGCGGGTGGGCCCTGGCTACACCTTC.

V and J are TRBV2 and TRBJ2-1, with TRBD2 identical over 11 bases. Per the germline V gene, CDR1 is SNHLY and CDR2 is FYNNEI. The junction had 4 bases not matched to a gene; V was cut back by 5 bases and J by 4 bases. This CDR3 has 15 amino acids. The CDR3 nucleotides read TGTGCCAGCAGTCCGACTAGCGGGATGTACAATGAGCAGTTCTTC. Translated, it gives CASSPTSGMYNEQFF.

J is TRBJ2-3 and V is TRBV25-1, with D uncertain. The CDR3 contains 14 residues. V was trimmed by 5 bases and J by 0 bases, leaving 9 bases between them. Germline V gene data show CDR1 as MGHDK and CDR2 as SYGVNS. This CDR3 reads CASSRLTSTDTQYF. DNA for the CDR3: TGTGCCAGCAGTAGATTGACTAGCACAGATACGCAGTATTTT.